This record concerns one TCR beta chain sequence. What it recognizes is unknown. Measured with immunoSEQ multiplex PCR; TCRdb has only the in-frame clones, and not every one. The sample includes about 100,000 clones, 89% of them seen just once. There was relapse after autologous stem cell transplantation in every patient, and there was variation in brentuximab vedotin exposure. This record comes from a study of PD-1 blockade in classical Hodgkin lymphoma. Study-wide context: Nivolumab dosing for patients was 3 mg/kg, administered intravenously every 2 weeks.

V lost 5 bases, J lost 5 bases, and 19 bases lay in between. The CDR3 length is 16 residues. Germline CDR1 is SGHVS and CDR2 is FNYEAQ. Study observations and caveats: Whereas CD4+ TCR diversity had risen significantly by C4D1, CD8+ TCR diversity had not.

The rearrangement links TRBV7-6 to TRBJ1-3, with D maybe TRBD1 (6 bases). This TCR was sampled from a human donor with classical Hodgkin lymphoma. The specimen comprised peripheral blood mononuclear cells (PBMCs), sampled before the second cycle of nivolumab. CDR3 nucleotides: TGTGCCAGCAGCCCCCGGGGGGCCCAGGGAAGAAACACCATATATTTT. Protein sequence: CASSPRGAQGRNTIYF.